This T cell receptor (beta chain) was profiled in a study of cytomegalovirus exposure and HLA in healthy donors. Background on the study: HLA-typed donors contributed around 85 million unique TCRs, which were held in an early data release. Broader study findings: In a later analysis, compared with equally common non-associated chains, HLA-associated beta chains were more expanded.

A remark on this clone: The antigen remains undetermined.

The CDR3 length is 15 residues. Trimming pared 4 bases from V and 0 bases from J, leaving 11 bases between. Looked up from germline, CDR1 is SGHKS and CDR2 is YYEKEE (reference sequence). This PCR relied on a set of 60 Vbeta primers and 13 Jbeta primers. Method: immunoSEQ multiplex PCR; TCRdb's copy keeps in-frame clones and lacks some. The sample lists about 150,000 clones, more than 75% seen once, with 2% to 2.5% in the top ten. The V gene is TRBV5-5, the J gene TRBJ2-1; tentatively, D is TRBD2 (6 bases). This receptor was taken from a woman aged 18-29 years in good health and CMV-seronegative. Source material: PBMCs. The CDR3 is CASSADGSSYNEQFF. Here the CDR3 DNA reads TGTGCCAGCAGCGCGGACGGGAGCTCCTACAATGAGCAGTTCTTC. Looking up the rest from reference TRBV5-5 and TRBJ2-1 gives the full variable domain: DAGVTQSPTHLIKTRGQQVTLRCSPISGHKSVSWYQQVLGQGPQFIFQYYEKEERGRGNFPDRFSARQFPNYSSELNVNALLLGDSALYLCASSADGSSYNEQFFGPGTRLTVL.